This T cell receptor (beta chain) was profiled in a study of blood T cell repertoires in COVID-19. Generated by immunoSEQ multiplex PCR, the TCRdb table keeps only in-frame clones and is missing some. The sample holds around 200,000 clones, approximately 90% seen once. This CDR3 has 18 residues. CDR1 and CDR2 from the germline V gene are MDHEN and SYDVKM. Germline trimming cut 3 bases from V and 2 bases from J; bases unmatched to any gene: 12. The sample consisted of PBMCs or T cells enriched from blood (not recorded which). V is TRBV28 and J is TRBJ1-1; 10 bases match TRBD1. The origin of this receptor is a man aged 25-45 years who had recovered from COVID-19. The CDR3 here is CASSFPGTGDVDNTEAFF. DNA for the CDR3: TGTGCCAGCAGTTTCCCCGGGACAGGGGATGTTGATAACACTGAAGCTTTCTTT. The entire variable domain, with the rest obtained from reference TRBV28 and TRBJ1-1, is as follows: DVKVTQSSRYLVKRTGEKVFLECVQDMDHENMFWYRQDPGLGLRLIYFSYDVKMKEKGDIPEGYSVSREKKERFSLILESASTNQTSMYLCASSFPGTGDVDNTEAFFGQGTRLTVV.